These 23 T cell receptor beta chains were sequenced from one sample in a study of T cells after yellow fever vaccination. TCRdb re-called the 5' RACE reads with MiXCR, one entry per CDR3 protein. This table holds 130,000 or so distinct CDR3 sequences, around 15% found once. The source was CD8+ T cells sorted from PBMCs, collected 5 days after the yellow fever booster vaccination. The receptor source for this set is a man between 18 and 29 years old who received the YFV17D yellow fever vaccine.

V gene TRBV27 combines with J gene TRBJ1-1, with D possibly being TRBD1 (5 bases). Trimming took 5 bases from V and 0 from J, leaving 10 bases between them. Germline values: CDR1 MNHEY, CDR2 SMNVEV (reference sequence). The CDR3 sequence is 14 residues long. CDR3 sequence: CASSPGSMNTEAFF. The CDR3 DNA reads TGTGCCAGCAGTCCAGGGTCCATGAACACTGAAGCTTTCTTT.

A few counts support this clonotype. This chain uses TRBV20-1 with TRBJ2-7; 11 positions match TRBD1. V gave up 7 bases and J gave up 6 bases; unmatched junction bases: 5. Germline loops: CDR1 DFQATT, CDR2 SNEGSKA (reference sequence). The CDR3 sequence is 12 residues long. The DNA of the CDR3 is TGCAGTGGCGGGACAGGGGGGCTCGAGCAGTACTTC. Translation gives CSGGTGGLEQYF.

As DNA, the CDR3 is TGCGCCAGCAGCTTAGGACAGGATTATGGCTACACCTTC. Its translation is CASSLGQDYGYTF. V and J are TRBV5-1 and TRBJ1-2, with 7 bases aligning to TRBD1. The V gene end was trimmed by 2 bases and the J gene end by 5 bases; junction bases not matched to a gene: 3. The CDR3 contains 13 residues. CDR1 and CDR2 (germline): SGHRS, YFSETQ.

This chain joins TRBV7-3 and TRBJ2-5; tentative D call: TRBD1 (6 bases). The CDR3 loop spans 13 amino acids. V lost 2 bases and J lost 6, with 10 bases in between. Germline V lookup: CDR1 SGHTA, CDR2 FQGTGA. CDR3 sequence: CASSLEGEQTQYF. DNA of the CDR3: TGTGCCAGCAGCTTAGAGGGGGAACAGACCCAGTACTTC.

The chain combines TRBV4-3 with TRBJ2-1; no firm D call. From germline, CDR1 is LGHNA and CDR2 YSLEER. The CDR3 is 13 amino acids. Trimming pared 0 bases from V and 9 bases from J, leaving 9 bases between. The CDR3 reads CASSQELLSEQFF. CDR3 DNA: TGCGCCAGCAGCCAAGAACTTCTGAGTGAGCAGTTCTTC.

Ten or more counts support this clonotype. This chain uses TRBV6-6 with TRBJ2-3; 14 bases line up with TRBD2. Trimming at V came to 5 bases and at J to 2 bases, leaving 3 bases not matched to a gene. Germline CDR1 MNHNY, CDR2 SVGAGI (reference sequence). There are 16 residues in the CDR3. The CDR3 region has the DNA TGTGCCAGCAGTGCGGGACTAGCGGGGGCCACAGATACGCAGTATTTT. Translating gives CASSAGLAGATDTQYF.

This clonotype was counted only a few times. The chain employs TRBV27 and TRBJ2-1, with TRBD2 identical over 11 bases. Germline CDR1 reads MNHEY; CDR2 reads SMNVEV (reference sequence). The CDR3 runs 16 residues. With V trimmed by 3 bases and J by 7 bases, 8 bases remained unmatched. DNA for the CDR3: TGTGCCAGCAGTTTTTGGTTAGCGGGGGGGCCTAATGAGCAGTTCTTC. It codes for CASSFWLAGGPNEQFF.

This clonotype was counted at least ten times. The gene calls are TRBV12-3 or TRBV12-4 and TRBJ2-2, with 8 bases identical to TRBD1. J was trimmed by 4 bases and V by 7 bases; bases with no gene match: 8. This CDR3 has 15 residues. CDR3: CASNPRDRRTGELFF. The CDR3 DNA follows: TGTGCCAGCAACCCCCGGGACAGGCGCACCGGGGAGCTGTTTTTT.

The V and J genes are TRBV7-2 and TRBJ1-2; D gene uncertain. The CDR3 has 13 residues. Germline V lookup: CDR1 SGHTA, CDR2 FQGNSA. The V end lost 8 bases, the J end lost 0 bases, and 10 bases lay between the germline ends. The CDR3 nucleotides are TGTGCCAGCGCTATGTACGCTAACTATGGCTACACCTTC. It yields the protein CASAMYANYGYTF.

The chain carries TRBV3-1 and TRBJ2-4, with 13 bases fitting TRBD2. The J segment lost 10 bases and the V segment lost 0 bases, leaving 9 bases of the junction unmatched. The CDR3 loop spans 17 amino acids. CDR1 is LGHDT and CDR2 is YNNKEL in the germline V gene (reference sequence). CDR3 sequence reads: CASSQDRWTSGGQIQYF. The CDR3 coding sequence is TGTGCCAGCAGCCAAGACCGGTGGACTAGCGGGGGTCAGATTCAGTACTTC.

This rearrangement joins TRBV12-5 to TRBJ2-1; D possibly corresponds to TRBD2 (6 bases). Germline-derived CDR1 and CDR2 are LGHNT and FRNRAP. The ends were cut back, 4 bases at V and 4 bases at J, with 11 bases in the middle. The CDR3 runs 14 residues. CDR3 sequence: CASGWDGSYNEQFF. The CDR3 DNA is TGTGCTAGTGGTTGGGACGGGAGTTACAATGAGCAGTTCTTC.

The sample holds a few counts of this clonotype. The J gene is TRBJ1-1, the V gene TRBV6-5, with no clear D. Trimming removed 0 bases at V and 6 bases at J, with 11 bases between. The CDR3 totals 14 residues. From germline, CDR1 is MNHEY and CDR2 SVGAGI. The CDR3 region has the DNA TGTGCCAGCAGTTACTCGTTGTTTAGGGCTGAAGCTTTCTTT. Its protein is CASSYSLFRAEAFF.

The chain uses TRBV12-3 or TRBV12-4 and TRBJ2-6, with a possible D match to TRBD2 (6 bases). This CDR3 comprises 15 residues. Deletions cut 7 bases from V and 0 bases from J, with 10 bases between. The CDR3 sequence: CASTTGGSGANVLTF. In DNA form, the CDR3 reads TGTGCCAGCACCACCGGGGGCTCTGGGGCCAACGTCCTGACTTTC.

This clonotype was seen a few times. This chain connects TRBV11-1 to TRBJ2-2, with 10 positions matching TRBD1. Trimming removed 5 bases from V and 5 bases from J; junction bases left unmatched: 8. Germline V gene lookup returns CDR1 SGHAT and CDR2 FQDESV (reference sequence). There are 16 residues in the CDR3. The CDR3 spells CASSPWTGGDTGELFF. The CDR3 region has the DNA TGTGCCAGCAGCCCGTGGACAGGGGGAGATACCGGGGAGCTGTTTTTT.

This clonotype has more than one count but fewer than ten. The rearrangement uses TRBV4-1 and TRBJ1-5; D call uncertain. The V and J ends lost 3 bases and 0 bases respectively, with 12 bases between them. CDR1 and CDR2 from the germline V gene are MGHRA and YSYEKL. The CDR3 consists of 16 residues. This CDR3 reads CASSHRHRDSNQPQHF. The CDR3 DNA is TGCGCCAGCAGCCATCGCCACCGAGATAGCAATCAGCCCCAGCATTTT.

V and J are TRBV20-1 and TRBJ2-7; D is perhaps TRBD2 (6 bases). CDR3 length: 14 residues. With 0 bases removed from V and 3 bases from J, the gap between germline ends came to 12 bases. The germline CDR1 and CDR2 sequences are DFQATT and SNEGSKA (reference sequence). In DNA, the CDR3 is TGCAGTGCTAGAGACGGGGACTCTCACTACGAGCAGTACGTC. Residues: CSARDGDSHYEQYV.

This clonotype has ten or more counts. The genes are TRBV25-1 and TRBJ1-5; D is undetermined. The CDR3 length is 12 residues. Germline CDR1 MGHDK, CDR2 SYGVNS. V gave up 2 bases and J gave up 3 bases, with 2 bases separating them. CDR3 sequence reads: CASSEANQPQHF. The CDR3 DNA follows: TGTGCCAGCAGTGAAGCCAATCAGCCCCAGCATTTT.

The table lists this clonotype with a few counts. V and J are TRBV7-2 and TRBJ2-7, with D uncertain. This CDR3 region has 13 residues. Germline CDR1 reads SGHTA; CDR2 reads FQGNSA. With 5 bases removed from V and 3 bases from J, the gap between germline ends came to 11 bases. The CDR3 sequence is CASSPMVSYEQYF. The DNA for the CDR3 is TGTGCCAGCAGCCCGATGGTCAGCTACGAGCAGTACTTC. The entire variable domain, with the rest obtained from reference TRBV7-2 and TRBJ2-7, is as follows: GAGVSQSPSNKVTEKGKDVELRCDPISGHTALYWYRQSLGQGLEFLIYFQGNSAPDKSGLPSDRFSAERTGGSVSTLTIQRTQQEDSAVYLCASSPMVSYEQYFGPGTRLTVT.

This clonotype was seen a handful of times. V and J are TRBV4-2 and TRBJ1-2, with 7 positions matching TRBD1. This CDR3 comprises 14 residues. J gave up 7 bases and V 3 bases, and 8 bases lay outside the gene matches. CDR1 LGHNA and CDR2 YNFKEQ come from the germline V gene. In DNA form, the CDR3 reads TGTGCCAGCAGCCACTTGCAGGGGGAATTTGGCTACACCTTC. Amino acids: CASSHLQGEFGYTF.

This clonotype was observed at least ten times. The gene calls are TRBV3-1 and TRBJ2-7; D not resolved. There are 14 residues in the CDR3. With 1 base removed from V and 3 bases from J, the gap between germline ends came to 10 bases. The germline V gene encodes CDR1 LGHDT and CDR2 YNNKEL (reference sequence). CDR3 coding DNA: TGTGCCAGCAGCCAAGGCCTCGGCAACTACGAGCAGTACTTC. Its translation: CASSQGLGNYEQYF.

This clonotype occurred a few times. The chain uses TRBV4-2 and TRBJ2-3; 9 bases are a match to TRBD2. This CDR3 comprises 17 residues. V trimming: 4 bases; J trimming: 6 bases; junction bases outside the gene matches: 14. Germline lookup yields CDR1 LGHNA and CDR2 YNFKEQ. CDR3 amino acids: CASSPRWTSADGDTQYF. DNA for the CDR3: TGTGCCAGCAGCCCTCGGTGGACTAGCGCGGACGGTGATACGCAGTATTTT.

This clonotype was found many times. J is TRBJ2-7 and V is TRBV6-5; D may be TRBD1 (5 bases). This CDR3 region has 14 residues. Trimming left V 6 bases short and J 5 bases short, with 17 bases between. Germline V gene data show CDR1 as MNHEY and CDR2 as SVGAGI. As DNA, the CDR3 is TGTGCCAGCAGCCACGCAGGGTTGATCGACGAGCAGTACTTC. Its translation: CASSHAGLIDEQYF.

Written as DNA, the CDR3 is TGTGCCAGCAGCTCCAGCAAGCGACTGTTTTTT. Translation: CASSSSKRLFF. V usage is TRBV7-9 and J usage is TRBJ1-4; unclear D gene. From germline, CDR1 is SEHNR and CDR2 FQNEAQ (reference sequence). CDR3 length: 11 amino acids. Trimming left V 4 bases short and J 13 bases short, with 10 bases between.